The rows below give T cell receptor beta chains drawn from one sample of a study of molecular identifiers for immune sequencing clone quantification. One entry per CDR3 protein, called by TCRdb with MiXCR from the PCR reads. The data show approximately 500,000 distinct CDR3 sequences, roughly 24% seen once. Sequenced: naive CD8+ T cells from blood, with Jurkat cell RNA spiked in. These receptors all stem from a human donor in good health. Some libraries in this study had Jurkat cell RNA spiked in. CDR3s include the opening cysteine and the closing phenylalanine or tryptophan. The order of the fields is J gene, D gene, V gene, clone size, CDR3 protein, CDR3 DNA. The D gene is left open where the match is weak. Not every row has a clone size; where given, it reads once, few, many or a size class.

J gene: TRBJ2-2; D gene: -; V gene: TRBV5-4; clone size: few; CDR3 protein: CASSLGGPNHGELFF; CDR3 DNA: TGTGCCAGCAGCTTAGGGGGTCCGAATCACGGGGAGCTGTTTTTT
J gene: TRBJ1-1; D gene: -; V gene: TRBV6-5; clone size: many; CDR3 protein: CASSSDRKREAFF; CDR3 DNA: TGTGCCAGCAGTTCTGACAGGAAACGGGAAGCTTTCTTT
J gene: TRBJ2-7; D gene: -; V gene: TRBV6-5; clone size: -; CDR3 protein: CASSHPSGDEQYF; CDR3 DNA: TGTGCCAGCAGCCACCCATCAGGCGACGAGCAGTACTTC
J gene: TRBJ2-2; D gene: -; V gene: TRBV7-9; clone size: many; CDR3 protein: CASSVRITGELFF; CDR3 DNA: TGTGCCAGCAGCGTCCGGATCACCGGGGAGCTGTTTTTT
J gene: TRBJ2-2; D gene: -; V gene: TRBV3-1; clone size: -; CDR3 protein: CASSQDIRPAGNTGELFF; CDR3 DNA: TGTGCCAGCAGCCAAGATATTCGGCCAGCAGGGAACACCGGGGAGCTGTTTTTT
J gene: TRBJ2-7; D gene: TRBD1; V gene: TRBV19; clone size: -; CDR3 protein: CASSPQTGASYEQYF; CDR3 DNA: TGTGCCAGTAGTCCACAGACAGGGGCCTCCTACGAGCAGTACTTC
J gene: TRBJ2-3; D gene: TRBD2; V gene: TRBV13; clone size: many; CDR3 protein: CASGTSGGSTDTQYF; CDR3 DNA: TGTGCCAGCGGGACTAGCGGGGGCTCGACAGATACGCAGTATTTT
J gene: TRBJ2-7; D gene: -; V gene: TRBV24-1; clone size: few; CDR3 protein: CATRDSSSYEQYF; CDR3 DNA: TGTGCCACCCGGGATTCCAGCTCCTACGAGCAGTACTTC
J gene: TRBJ1-5; D gene: -; V gene: TRBV7-6; clone size: few; CDR3 protein: CASSLGTTKYSNQPQHF; CDR3 DNA: TGTGCCAGCAGCTTAGGGACAACAAAATATAGCAATCAGCCCCAGCATTTT
J gene: TRBJ2-7; D gene: -; V gene: TRBV3-1; clone size: once; CDR3 protein: CASGQRVGPPSEQYF; CDR3 DNA: TGTGCCAGCGGCCAAAGGGTAGGGCCTCCCTCCGAGCAGTACTTC
J gene: TRBJ1-1; D gene: -; V gene: TRBV4-3; clone size: many; CDR3 protein: CASSQWGSRNTEAFF; CDR3 DNA: TGCGCCAGCAGCCAGTGGGGTTCGCGAAACACTGAAGCTTTCTTT
J gene: TRBJ1-5; D gene: -; V gene: TRBV27; clone size: -; CDR3 protein: CASSYLGGNQPQHF; CDR3 DNA: TGTGCCAGCAGTTATCTGGGTGGCAATCAGCCCCAGCATTTT
J gene: TRBJ1-5; D gene: TRBD1; V gene: TRBV27; clone size: -; CDR3 protein: CASSLSGTGAYSNQPQHF; CDR3 DNA: TGTGCCAGCAGTTTATCGGGGACAGGGGCATATAGCAATCAGCCCCAGCATTTT
J gene: TRBJ2-2; D gene: -; V gene: TRBV20-1; clone size: many; CDR3 protein: CSARNTGELFF; CDR3 DNA: TGCAGTGCTAGAAACACCGGGGAGCTGTTTTTT
J gene: TRBJ1-1; D gene: -; V gene: TRBV5-6; clone size: few; CDR3 protein: CASSLWTAVNTEAFF; CDR3 DNA: TGTGCCAGCAGCCTATGGACAGCCGTGAACACTGAAGCTTTCTTT
J gene: TRBJ2-3; D gene: -; V gene: TRBV27; clone size: -; CDR3 protein: CASSLSWADTQYF; CDR3 DNA: TGTGCCAGCAGTTTATCGTGGGCGGATACGCAGTATTTT
J gene: TRBJ1-5; D gene: TRBD1; V gene: TRBV27; clone size: few; CDR3 protein: CASSITGETQPQHF; CDR3 DNA: TGTGCCAGCAGCATAACAGGGGAAACTCAGCCCCAGCATTTT
J gene: TRBJ2-3; D gene: TRBD1; V gene: TRBV4-3; clone size: many; CDR3 protein: CASRQDRASTDTQYF; CDR3 DNA: TGCGCCAGCAGACAAGACAGGGCTAGCACAGATACGCAGTATTTT
J gene: TRBJ2-5; D gene: TRBD1; V gene: TRBV12-3/TRBV12-4; clone size: -; CDR3 protein: CASSRGQGSETQYF; CDR3 DNA: TGTGCCAGCAGCCGTGGACAGGGCAGTGAGACCCAGTACTTC
J gene: TRBJ1-4; D gene: -; V gene: TRBV6-5; clone size: -; CDR3 protein: CASSALYRGSTNEKLFF; CDR3 DNA: TGTGCCAGCAGTGCGCTATACCGGGGGTCAACTAATGAAAAACTGTTTTTT
J gene: TRBJ1-4; D gene: -; V gene: TRBV27; clone size: few; CDR3 protein: CASSPRSLVSTNEKLFF; CDR3 DNA: TGTGCCAGCAGTCCCCGGTCCCTCGTTTCAACTAATGAAAAACTGTTTTTT
J gene: TRBJ1-5; D gene: -; V gene: TRBV12-3/TRBV12-4; clone size: -; CDR3 protein: CASSPGLTQPQHF; CDR3 DNA: TGTGCCAGCAGTCCAGGGCTAACCCAGCCCCAGCATTTT
J gene: TRBJ2-7; D gene: TRBD1; V gene: TRBV28; clone size: -; CDR3 protein: CASSLHRDSYEQYF; CDR3 DNA: TGTGCCAGCAGTTTACACCGGGACAGCTACGAGCAGTACTTC